Sequencing of this T cell receptor (beta chain) was carried out in a study of T-cell memory formation after mild COVID-19. Study context: There were largely donor-specific TCR clusters. Points from the study as a whole: Day 15 to 85 contractors were CD4/CD8 balanced; later expanders leaned CD4+.

TCRdb fed the 5' RACE reads into MiXCR, producing one record per CDR3 protein. The sample comprises fewer than 500,000 distinct CDR3 sequences, 25% of which are singletons, and around 13% rests with the top ten. With 4 bases clipped from V and 5 bases from J, the junction kept 16 bases outside the gene matches. The CDR3 is made up of 17 amino acids. Germline CDR1 is SEHNR and CDR2 is FQNEAQ (reference sequence). As for this clonotype: As yet, its antigen is unknown.

The chain joins TRBV7-9 to TRBJ1-1; 7 nucleotides align to TRBD1. What was sequenced was PBMCs or a T cell subset sorted from them (not recorded which). This clonotype originated in an adult woman who had mild COVID-19 (a few samples of this study predate the infection). Cell type and time point are not known. CDR3 sequence: CASSSGQVSAAGTEAFF. The CDR3 nucleotides are TGTGCCAGCAGCTCAGGACAGGTTAGTGCCGCAGGGACTGAAGCTTTCTTT.